This is a list of T cell receptor beta chains from one sample in a study of control samples from healthy donors and cancer patients. Data came from immunoSEQ multiplex PCR; TCRdb stores just in-frame clones and leaves some out. The sample has fewer than 200,000 clones, around 95% seen once. Sequencing was carried out using blood. Every receptor here comes from a woman aged 55 to 70 in good health. Each CDR3 is given with its conserved first and last residue. Fields, in order: clone size, V gene, CDR3 protein. Clone size is stated in some rows and not others, as once, few, many or a class when expanded.

.	TRBV7-2	CACTTDNYGYTF
.	TRBV5-5	CASSRGTDLRNEKLFF
.	TRBV15	CATSRDRSGVGTGELFF
.	TRBV4-2	CASSQEGTTSYNEQFF
.	TRBV6-2/TRBV6-3	CASSSLGGENSPLHF
once	TRBV4-3	CASSQERTGVEQYF
.	TRBV6-1	CASSEYRRAEGWGYTF
.	TRBV14	CASSQEVVYLGGETQYF
.	TRBV6-2/TRBV6-3	CASSYWTGGGNQPQHF
.	TRBV5-1	CASSPRDRVYEQYF
.	TRBV10-3	CAISEPNPWTGGDGYTF
.	TRBV12-3/TRBV12-4	CASSPREKLFF
.	TRBV21-1	CARPEREQYF
.	TRBV7-9	CASSLYDDTTEAFF
.	TRBV4-2	CASSQDLTDNTDTQYF
.	TRBV30	CAWRVSSGGQETQYF
.	TRBV4-1	CASSRPKGGDSPLHF